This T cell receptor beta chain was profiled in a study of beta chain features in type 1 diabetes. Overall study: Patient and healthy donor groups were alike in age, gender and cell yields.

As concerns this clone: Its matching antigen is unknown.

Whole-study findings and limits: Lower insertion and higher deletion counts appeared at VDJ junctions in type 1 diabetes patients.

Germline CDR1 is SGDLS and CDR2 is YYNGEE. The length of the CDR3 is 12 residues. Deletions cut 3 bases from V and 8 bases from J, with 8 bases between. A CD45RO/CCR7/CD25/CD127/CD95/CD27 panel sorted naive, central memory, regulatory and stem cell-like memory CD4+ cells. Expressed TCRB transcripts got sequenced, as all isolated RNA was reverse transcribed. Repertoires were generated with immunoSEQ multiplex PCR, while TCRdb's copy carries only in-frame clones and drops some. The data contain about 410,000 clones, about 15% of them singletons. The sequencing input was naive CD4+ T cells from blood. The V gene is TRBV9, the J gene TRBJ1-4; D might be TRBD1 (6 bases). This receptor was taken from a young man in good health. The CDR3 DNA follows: TGTGCCAGCAGCGCCACAGGGGAAAAACTGTTTTTT. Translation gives CASSATGEKLFF. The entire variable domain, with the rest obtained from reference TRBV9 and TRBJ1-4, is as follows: DSGVTQTPKHLITATGQRVTLRCSPRSGDLSVYWYQQSLDQGLQFLIQYYNGEERAKGNILERFSAQQFPDLHSELNLSSLELGDSALYFCASSATGEKLFFGSGTQLSVL.